This passage covers 22 T cell receptor beta chains from one sample sequenced in a study of blood T cell repertoires in COVID-19. Measured with immunoSEQ multiplex PCR; TCRdb has only the in-frame clones, and not every one. The sample holds 72,000 or so clones; 80% are singletons and the top ten take 18%. Sample: peripheral blood. The receptors were gathered from a man aged 65 to 85 who had recovered from COVID-19.

This chain links TRBV7-2 with TRBJ1-1; 12 bases are shared with TRBD1. Germline V gene sequence: CDR1 SGHTA, CDR2 FQGNSA. With 3 bases clipped from V and 5 bases from J, the junction kept 10 bases outside the gene matches. The CDR3 is 17 residues long. The CDR3 DNA follows: TGTGCCAGCAGCTTTCCGCTGGGACAGGGGGCGGGAACTGAAGCTTTCTTT. As protein: CASSFPLGQGAGTEAFF.

This clone was seen just once. CDR3 DNA: TGCGCCAGCAGCCCCCGACGGACTAGCGGGAGTAGCGGCTACGAGCAGTACTTC. It translates to CASSPRRTSGSSGYEQYF. This chain connects TRBV5-1 to TRBJ2-7; 13 positions agree with TRBD2. The germline V gene has CDR1 SGHRS and CDR2 YFSETQ. Losses at the gene ends were 4 bases for V and 3 bases for J; bases not matched to a gene: 13. The CDR3 has 18 amino acids.

This clone has only a few counts. The CDR3 loop reads CASSPRGQGIGEKLFF. The CDR3, as DNA: TGTGCCAGCAGCCCCAGAGGACAGGGGATAGGAGAAAAACTGTTTTTT. The chain combines TRBV7-9 with TRBJ1-4; 9 bases align to TRBD1. The CDR3 length is 16 residues. Germline CDR1 is SEHNR and CDR2 is FQNEAQ (reference sequence). V gave up 5 bases and J gave up 8 bases; unmatched junction bases: 12.

This clone has a single count. J is TRBJ1-2 and V is TRBV6-5; D not certain. Trimming removed 6 bases from V and 0 bases from J, with 5 bases in between. In germline, CDR1 is MNHEY, CDR2 SVGAGI. The CDR3 spans 12 residues. CDR3 sequence: CASSDTNYGYTF. The CDR3 bases are TGTGCCAGCAGCGACACTAACTATGGCTACACCTTC.

V usage is TRBV7-2 and J usage is TRBJ2-3; maybe TRBD2 (5 bases). V was clipped by 6 bases and J by 3 bases, with 16 bases between them. CDR3 length equals 15 residues. CDR1 and CDR2 (germline): SGHTA, FQGNSA. The CDR3 loop is CASRRELGRTDTQYF. DNA for the CDR3: TGTGCCAGCAGACGCGAACTAGGAAGGACAGATACGCAGTATTTT.

The J gene is TRBJ2-7, the V gene TRBV19; possibly TRBD1 for D (6 bases). V lost 4 bases and J 4 bases, leaving 20 bases between the germline ends. CDR1 is LNHDA and CDR2 is SQIVND in the germline V gene (reference sequence). The CDR3 runs to 16 residues. Here the CDR3 reads CASSTDSQGPPYEQYF. DNA for the CDR3: TGTGCCAGTAGTACCGATTCACAGGGTCCGCCGTACGAGCAGTACTTC.

This chain links TRBV19 with TRBJ2-4; the match to TRBD1 covers 7 bases. CDR3 length: 14 amino acids. The germline gives CDR1 LNHDA, CDR2 SQIVND (reference sequence). The trim removed 3 bases at V and 4 bases at J, leaving 3 bases unmatched. The DNA for the CDR3 is TGTGCCAGTAGTATGGGGACAGCTAAAAACATTCAGTACTTC. The encoded protein is CASSMGTAKNIQYF.

The V call is TRBV19, the J call TRBJ1-1; a weak D match, TRBD1 (5 bases). V shed 5 bases and J shed 1 base, with 8 bases lying between them. CDR3 length: 13 amino acids. Germline-derived CDR1 and CDR2 are LNHDA and SQIVND (reference sequence). This CDR3 reads CASSVGQNTEAFF. CDR3 sequence (DNA): TGTGCCAGTAGTGTTGGACAGAACACTGAAGCTTTCTTT.

This sequence joins TRBV28 and TRBJ1-1, with 8 bases matching TRBD1. J gave up 4 bases and V 4 bases, and 11 bases lay outside the gene matches. There are 16 residues in the CDR3. Germline V gene data show CDR1 as MDHEN and CDR2 as SYDVKM. The CDR3 spells CASSSGLRGRGTEAFF. For the CDR3, the DNA is TGTGCCAGCAGTTCAGGTCTCAGGGGGCGAGGCACTGAAGCTTTCTTT.

The rearrangement uses TRBV7-9 and TRBJ2-7; 9 bases line up with TRBD2. The CDR3 runs to 14 residues. Germline CDR1 reads SEHNR; CDR2 reads FQNEAQ (reference sequence). After removal of 3 bases from V and 5 bases from J, the junction contained 5 bases not matched to a gene. Here the CDR3 DNA reads TGTGCCAGCAGCTTTAGCGGGAGTCCAGACGAGCAGTACTTC. It codes for CASSFSGSPDEQYF.

This sequence joins TRBV10-1 and TRBJ2-3, with TRBD1 as a possible D gene (5 bases). The CDR3 spans 13 residues. CDR1 is WNHNN and CDR2 is SYGVQD in the germline V gene (reference sequence). Trimming took 6 bases from V and 5 from J, leaving 12 bases between them. CDR3 amino acids: CASRLGPRDTQYF. Here the CDR3 DNA reads TGCGCCAGCAGATTGGGGCCACGAGATACGCAGTATTTT.

The gene calls are TRBV3-1 (or the pseudogene TRBV3-2) and TRBJ2-1; D may be TRBD2 (6 bases). CDR1 is LGHDT and CDR2 is YNNKEL in the germline V gene (reference sequence). Deletions cut 5 bases from V and 3 bases from J, with 17 bases between. The CDR3 covers 16 residues. CDR3 amino acids: CASSVRSRGGYNEQFF. As DNA, the CDR3 is TGTGCCAGCAGCGTACGTAGTCGGGGAGGCTACAATGAGCAGTTCTTC.

V is TRBV6-4 and J is TRBJ2-1; 9 bases align to TRBD2. CDR3 length: 21 residues. Unmatched junction bases numbered 20, after V lost 2 bases and J lost 3 bases. The germline V gene has CDR1 MRHNA and CDR2 SNTAGT. The CDR3 here is CASSDLSLGLAGEAHYNEQFF. The CDR3 bases are TGTGCCAGCAGTGACCTCTCGCTGGGACTAGCCGGGGAGGCACACTACAATGAGCAGTTCTTC.

The chain joins TRBV5-6 to TRBJ1-5; D remains ambiguous. V shed 4 bases and J shed 2 bases, with 7 bases lying between them. Germline lookup yields CDR1 SGHDT and CDR2 YYEEEE. The CDR3 runs 13 residues. CDR3 coding DNA: TGTGCCAGCAGCCGGGAACGCAATCAGCCCCAGCATTTT. Translation gives CASSRERNQPQHF.

The J gene is TRBJ2-5, the V gene TRBV18; 7 bases fit TRBD1. The CDR3 consists of 15 residues. The V gene's germline CDR1 is KGHSH and CDR2 LQKENI. J lost 4 bases, V lost 3 bases, and 8 bases had no gene match. The CDR3 reads CASSPIKGTVETQYF. The CDR3 DNA reads TGTGCCAGCTCACCTATAAAGGGGACAGTAGAGACCCAGTACTTC.

The V and J genes are TRBV6-2 or TRBV6-3 and TRBJ1-4; tentatively, D is TRBD1 (6 bases). The CDR3 length is 15 residues. Germline V gene sequence: CDR1 MNHEY, CDR2 SVGEGT. Trimming removed 2 bases from V and 6 bases from J, with 13 bases in between. For the CDR3, the DNA is TGTGCCAGCAGTTACGAATCGGCAGGGGATGAAAAACTGTTTTTT. Translating gives CASSYESAGDEKLFF.

V is TRBV5-4 and J is TRBJ2-7; D uncertain. CDR1 is SGHNT and CDR2 is YYREEE in the germline V gene (reference sequence). The V end was cut by 0 bases, the J end by 2 bases, with 9 bases between. The CDR3 sequence is 14 residues long. The CDR3 DNA reads TGTGCCAGCAGCTTGGATTACAGTCCCTACGAGCAGTACTTC. This gives the protein CASSLDYSPYEQYF.

The chain recombines TRBV5-6 with TRBJ2-2; D not resolved. This CDR3 is 14 amino acids long. V lost 2 bases to trimming and J lost 6 bases, with 11 bases between them. From germline, CDR1 is SGHDT and CDR2 YYEEEE. The CDR3 loop reads CASSFPRYAGELFF. CDR3 sequence (DNA): TGTGCCAGCAGCTTCCCGAGATATGCCGGGGAGCTGTTTTTT.

V usage is TRBV24-1 and J usage is TRBJ1-4; a weak D match, TRBD1 (5 bases). The CDR3 spans 16 residues. Germline V gene lookup returns CDR1 KGHDR and CDR2 SFDVKD. V was trimmed by 4 bases and J by 4 bases, leaving 15 bases between them. The CDR3 bases are TGTGCCACCAGTGACCCCGGAGTAGGGGATAATGAAAAACTGTTTTTT. Its protein product is CATSDPGVGDNEKLFF.

The chain is built from TRBV28 and TRBJ1-1, with D maybe TRBD1 (5 bases). The V gene lost 11 bases and the J gene lost 1 base, with 14 bases spanning the gap. CDR3 size: 13 residues. Germline V gene sequence: CDR1 MDHEN, CDR2 SYDVKM. CDR3 bases: TGTGCCGGGAGGGGTAAAGAGAACACTGAAGCTTTCTTT. This sequence encodes CAGRGKENTEAFF.

The chain links TRBV3-1 (or the pseudogene TRBV3-2) to TRBJ2-7; 7 bases line up with TRBD1. The CDR3 covers 14 residues. With V trimmed by 0 bases and J by 2 bases, 1 base remained unmatched. Germline values: CDR1 LGHDT, CDR2 YNNKEL (reference sequence). The CDR3 sequence: CASSQDDRAYEQYF. In nucleotides, the CDR3 is TGTGCCAGCAGCCAAGACGACAGGGCCTACGAGCAGTACTTC.

This chain connects TRBV10-3 to TRBJ2-3; D remains unclear. Per the germline V gene, CDR1 is ENHRY and CDR2 is SYGVKD. CDR3 length equals 14 residues. V lost 4 bases, J lost 0 bases, and 8 bases lay in between. In DNA form, the CDR3 reads TGTGCCATCAGTGGGAGTACTAGCACAGATACGCAGTATTTT. As protein: CAISGSTSTDTQYF.